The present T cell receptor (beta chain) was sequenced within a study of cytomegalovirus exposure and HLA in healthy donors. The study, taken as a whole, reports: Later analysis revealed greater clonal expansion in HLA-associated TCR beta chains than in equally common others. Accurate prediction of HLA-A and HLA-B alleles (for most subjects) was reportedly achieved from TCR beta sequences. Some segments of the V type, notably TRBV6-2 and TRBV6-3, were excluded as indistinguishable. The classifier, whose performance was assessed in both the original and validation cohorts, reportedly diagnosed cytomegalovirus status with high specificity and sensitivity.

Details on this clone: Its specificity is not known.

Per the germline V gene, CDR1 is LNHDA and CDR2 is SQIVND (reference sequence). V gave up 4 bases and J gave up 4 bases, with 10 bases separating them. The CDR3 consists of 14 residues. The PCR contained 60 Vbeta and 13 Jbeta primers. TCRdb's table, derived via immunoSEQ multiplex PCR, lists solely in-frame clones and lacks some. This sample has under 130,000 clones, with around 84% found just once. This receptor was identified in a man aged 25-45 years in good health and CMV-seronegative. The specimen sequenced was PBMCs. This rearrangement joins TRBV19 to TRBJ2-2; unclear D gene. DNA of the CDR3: TGTGCCAGTAGTACGACAACCACCACCGGGGAGCTGTTTTTT. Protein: CASSTTTTTGELFF.